These 28 T cell receptor beta chains came from one sample sequenced in a study of T-cell memory formation after mild COVID-19. One entry per CDR3 protein results from TCRdb running MiXCR on the 5' RACE reads. The table shows approximately 450,000 distinct CDR3 sequences, with over 15% occurring only once. Sequencing was performed on PBMCs or a T cell subset sorted from them (not recorded which). All receptors derive from an adult woman who had mild COVID-19 (a few samples of this study predate the infection). Cell type and time point are not known.

In this sample, this clonotype turned up many times. The rearrangement links TRBV3-1 to TRBJ2-7, with 11 bases aligning to TRBD2. The CDR3 is 15 amino acids. V lost 4 bases, J lost 1 base, and 3 bases stayed unmatched. Germline V gene lookup returns CDR1 LGHDT and CDR2 YNNKEL (reference sequence). The CDR3 reads CASSRSGGESYEQYF. The CDR3 DNA reads as TGTGCCAGCAGCCGTAGCGGGGGGGAATCCTACGAGCAGTACTTC.

This clonotype was detected only a few times. This rearrangement joins TRBV9 to TRBJ1-2, with 12 bases fitting TRBD1. Germline V gene lookup returns CDR1 SGDLS and CDR2 YYNGEE. V shed 2 bases, J shed 3 bases, and the junction held 5 bases outside the gene matches. The CDR3 totals 16 residues. CDR3 residues: CASSVGTGGAHYGYTF. In DNA form, the CDR3 reads TGTGCCAGCAGCGTGGGGACAGGGGGCGCCCACTATGGCTACACCTTC. Based on the CDR3 plus reference TRBV9 and TRBJ1-2, the full variable domain is DSGVTQTPKHLITATGQRVTLRCSPRSGDLSVYWYQQSLDQGLQFLIQYYNGEERAKGNILERFSAQQFPDLHSELNLSSLELGDSALYFCASSVGTGGAHYGYTFGSGTRLTVV.

This clonotype has only a few counts. The chain links TRBV5-1 to TRBJ2-7; 8 bases match TRBD1. The CDR3 consists of 15 residues. From germline, CDR1 is SGHRS and CDR2 YFSETQ. V lost 0 bases and J lost 5; bases outside the gene matches: 7. CDR3 sequence (DNA): TGCGCCAGCAGCTTGGAGGGCAGGGGGCATGACGAGCAGTACTTC. Protein product: CASSLEGRGHDEQYF.

Only a few counts were recorded for this clonotype. V is TRBV24-1 and J is TRBJ1-2; 9 positions match TRBD1. The J segment lost 2 bases and the V segment lost 4 bases, leaving 10 bases of the junction unmatched. Germline CDR1 KGHDR, CDR2 SFDVKD. CDR3 length equals 17 residues. The DNA of the CDR3 is TGTGCCACCAGTGACCAAGGCCCGGGACAGGGCAACTATGGCTACACCTTC. It codes for CATSDQGPGQGNYGYTF.

This clonotype turned up a few times. This rearrangement joins TRBV2 to TRBJ2-1; TRBD2 might be the D (6 bases). The CDR3 has 16 residues. Germline CDR1 and CDR2: SNHLY and FYNNEI. V lost 2 bases and J lost 4, with 15 bases in between. CDR3 nucleotide sequence: TGTGCCAGCAGTGAACCCCGTGGAGGGGAATACAATGAGCAGTTCTTC. Its protein is CASSEPRGGEYNEQFF.

The chain is built from TRBV6-4 and TRBJ2-1; D perhaps matches TRBD2 (5 bases). Germline CDR1 is MRHNA and CDR2 is SNTAGT. The CDR3 runs to 15 residues. Trimming stripped 10 bases from V and 5 bases from J, with 21 bases between. CDR3 DNA sequence: TGTGCCATCAGGACTTCGAGTGGGGAGAACAATGAGCAGTTCTTC. Translation: CAIRTSSGENNEQFF.

V and J are TRBV20-1 and TRBJ2-7, with 10 bases lining up with TRBD1. The V gene's germline CDR1 is DFQATT and CDR2 SNEGSKA (reference sequence). Trimming cost V 7 bases and J 3 bases; bases outside gene matches: 3. The CDR3 totals 12 residues. CDR3 in amino acids: CSVGQGDYEQYF. The DNA for the CDR3 is TGCAGTGTCGGACAGGGGGACTACGAGCAGTACTTC.

V and J are TRBV5-6 and TRBJ1-2; the D is unclear. V gave up 4 bases and J gave up 12 bases, with 19 bases separating them. The CDR3 has 13 amino acids. From germline, CDR1 is SGHDT and CDR2 YYEEEE. The DNA for the CDR3 is TGTGCCAGCAGCAGAGGGTTTCCCTCTCTAAACACCTTC. Its translation: CASSRGFPSLNTF.

The rearrangement joins TRBV4-1 to TRBJ2-3; the D gene is possibly TRBD2 (6 bases). The germline gives CDR1 MGHRA, CDR2 YSYEKL. The CDR3 consists of 17 residues. V was trimmed by 1 base and J by 3 bases, leaving 17 bases between them. The DNA of the CDR3 is TGCGCCAGCAGCCAAGGCCCGGCCAGCGGGTTGACAGATACGCAGTATTTT. Protein product: CASSQGPASGLTDTQYF.

The genes are TRBV15 and TRBJ1-5; D remains unclear. V was shortened by 0 bases and J by 2 bases, with 8 bases between the two germline ends. The length of the CDR3 is 15 residues. Germline V gene lookup returns CDR1 LNHNV and CDR2 YYDKDF (reference sequence). The chain's CDR3 is CATSRDFGGNQPQHF. In DNA, the CDR3 is TGTGCCACCAGCAGAGATTTCGGGGGCAATCAGCCCCAGCATTTT.

The chain carries TRBV14 and TRBJ2-7, with 9 positions matching TRBD1. V gave up 0 bases and J gave up 2 bases; unmatched junction bases: 5. Germline CDR1 and CDR2: SGHDN and FVKESK. The CDR3 has 16 residues. Written as DNA, the CDR3 is TGTGCCAGCAGCCAAGATTGGGGGACAGGGACCTACGAGCAGTACTTC. Translating gives CASSQDWGTGTYEQYF.

This rearrangement joins TRBV5-1 to TRBJ2-1, with D possibly matching TRBD2 (6 bases). The ends were cut back, 2 bases at V and 8 bases at J, with 14 bases in the middle. Germline V CDR1 and CDR2: SGHRS, YFSETQ. This CDR3 comprises 14 residues. CDR3 protein: CASSLAGRNYEQFF. The CDR3 DNA sequence: TGCGCCAGCAGCTTAGCGGGCAGAAACTATGAGCAGTTCTTC.

The V call is TRBV5-1, the J call TRBJ2-3; 7 bases align to TRBD2. Trimming at V came to 3 bases and at J to 2 bases, leaving 3 bases not matched to a gene. Germline CDR1 SGHRS, CDR2 YFSETQ. This CDR3 spans 14 amino acids. CDR3 protein: CASSSRGSTDTQYF. DNA for the CDR3: TGCGCCAGCAGCTCGCGGGGGTCCACAGATACGCAGTATTTT.

The chain joins TRBV10-3 to TRBJ2-3; D is unclear. Per germline, CDR1 ENHRY and CDR2 SYGVKD. The V gene lost 0 bases and the J gene lost 0 bases, with 4 bases spanning the gap. The CDR3 has 14 amino acids. CDR3 amino acids: CAISESTSTDTQYF. In DNA, the CDR3 is TGTGCCATCAGTGAGTCCACTAGCACAGATACGCAGTATTTT.

This clonotype was seen many times. The rearrangement joins TRBV4-3 to TRBJ2-7, with D perhaps matching TRBD1 (5 bases). Germline CDR1 is LGHNA and CDR2 is YSLEER. This CDR3 is 16 amino acids long. The V end was cut by 0 bases, the J end by 2 bases, with 14 bases between. CDR3 nucleotides: TGCGCCAGCAGCCAAGATGTAGACAGAGAGACCTACGAGCAGTACTTC. It is translated as CASSQDVDRETYEQYF.

For the CDR3, the DNA is TGTGCCAGCAAGGCGGAAGAGACCCAGTACTTC. Protein: CASKAEETQYF. The gene calls are TRBV2 and TRBJ2-5; D is unresolved. Trimming removed 7 bases from V and 3 bases from J, with 6 bases in between. The CDR3 sequence is 11 residues long. Per germline, CDR1 SNHLY and CDR2 FYNNEI. Supplemented by reference TRBV2 and TRBJ2-5, the full variable domain reads EPEVTQTPSHQVTQMGQEVILRCVPISNHLYFYWYRQILGQKVEFLVSFYNNEISEKSEIFDDQFSVERPDGSNFTLKIRSTKLEDSAMYFCASKAEETQYFGPGTRLLVL.

This clonotype was seen a handful of times. The chain combines TRBV6-5 with TRBJ2-2; D call uncertain. Trimming took 5 bases from V and 7 from J, leaving 14 bases between them. Germline lookup yields CDR1 MNHEY and CDR2 SVGAGI. There are 14 residues in the CDR3. The CDR3 spells CASSLQGFGGELFF. The CDR3 DNA sequence: TGTGCCAGCAGTCTTCAAGGGTTCGGCGGGGAGCTGTTTTTT.

This clonotype was detected a few times. The chain combines TRBV7-9 with TRBJ1-4, with 7 bases aligning to TRBD1. Trimming at V came to 3 bases and at J to 7 bases, leaving 11 bases not matched to a gene. From germline, CDR1 is SEHNR and CDR2 FQNEAQ (reference sequence). The CDR3 extends over 16 amino acids. CDR3 loop: CASSFLVGQPVEKLFF. DNA for the CDR3: TGTGCCAGCAGCTTCCTGGTGGGACAGCCTGTTGAAAAACTGTTTTTT.

This clonotype was recorded a few times. The chain carries TRBV5-1 and TRBJ2-7; the match to TRBD2 covers 10 bases. Looked up from germline, CDR1 is SGHRS and CDR2 is YFSETQ. The V gene end was trimmed by 4 bases and the J gene end by 2 bases; junction bases not matched to a gene: 9. The CDR3 runs 16 residues. This CDR3 is CASSRLAGDKPYEQYF. The CDR3 nucleotides are TGCGCCAGCAGCCGGCTAGCGGGAGACAAACCCTACGAGCAGTACTTC.

This clonotype was observed at least ten times. The gene calls are TRBV12-3 or TRBV12-4 and TRBJ1-2; 9 bases are shared with TRBD1. The CDR3 runs to 13 residues. Unmatched junction bases numbered 6, after V lost 5 bases and J lost 8 bases. CDR3 loop: CASSQGQGFGYTF. CDR3 nucleotide sequence: TGTGCCAGCAGTCAGGGACAGGGATTCGGCTACACCTTC.

The CDR3 here is CASSLDLGRGDIQYF. The CDR3, as DNA: TGTGCCAGCAGCTTGGACTTAGGACGTGGGGACATTCAGTACTTC. This chain uses TRBV7-6 with TRBJ2-4; weak D call: TRBD2 (5 bases). V shed 3 bases and J shed 8 bases, with 17 bases lying between them. The CDR3 is made up of 15 amino acids. Germline V lookup: CDR1 SGHVS, CDR2 FNYEAQ.

This clonotype was seen more than once but under ten times. The chain has TRBV6-5 and TRBJ2-1; 8 nucleotides agree with TRBD2. Looked up from germline, CDR1 is MNHEY and CDR2 is SVGAGI. The CDR3 is made up of 16 amino acids. With 7 bases clipped from V and 6 bases from J, the junction kept 14 bases outside the gene matches. CDR3 loop: CASKMVMAGGGNEQFF. CDR3 DNA sequence: TGTGCCAGCAAAATGGTTATGGCGGGAGGTGGCAATGAGCAGTTCTTC.

This clonotype was picked up a small number of times. V is TRBV12-3 or TRBV12-4 and J is TRBJ1-5; D is uncertain. V was shortened by 1 base and J by 0 bases, with 4 bases between the two germline ends. The CDR3 spans 14 residues. CDR3 amino acids: CASSLDNSNQPQHF. In DNA form, the CDR3 reads TGTGCCAGCAGTTTAGACAATAGCAATCAGCCCCAGCATTTT.

This clonotype was seen ten or more times. V is TRBV9 and J is TRBJ1-1, with D unclear. The CDR3 totals 14 residues. V was pared by 0 bases and J by 5 bases, with 11 bases between. In germline, CDR1 is SGDLS, CDR2 YYNGEE. CDR3 nucleotide sequence: TGTGCCAGCAGCGTAGCAGGCGGGAGGACTGAAGCTTTCTTT. It translates to CASSVAGGRTEAFF.

Only a few counts were recorded for this clonotype. This chain connects TRBV6-2 or TRBV6-3 to TRBJ2-2; 12 bases are shared with TRBD2. CDR3 length equals 15 residues. V was clipped by 5 bases and J by 6 bases; unmatched bases: 4. In germline, CDR1 is MNHEY, CDR2 SVGEGT. The CDR3 spells CASSQTSGSPGELFF. The DNA for the CDR3 is TGTGCCAGCAGTCAGACTAGCGGGAGTCCCGGGGAGCTGTTTTTT.

This clonotype was seen a handful of times. Sequence at one end of the junction differs from germline and may be a read error. J is TRBJ1-1 and V is TRBV4-1; D is unclear. This CDR3 has 8 amino acids. Germline V gene lookup returns CDR1 MGHRA and CDR2 YSYEKL. The CDR3 nucleotides read TGCGCCAGCTTCCGAGGGAGATTT. Translation: CASFRGRF.

This clonotype was recorded a few times. V is TRBV6-5 and J is TRBJ2-3; 8 bases are a match to TRBD1. This CDR3 contains 16 residues. Germline V gives CDR1 MNHEY, CDR2 SVGAGI. J lost 2 bases, V lost 6 bases, and 10 bases had no gene match. CDR3: CASSKDRAHYTDTQYF. CDR3 coding DNA: TGTGCCAGCAGCAAGGACAGGGCCCATTACACAGATACGCAGTATTTT.

The table lists this clonotype with a few counts. The V and J genes are TRBV12-3 or TRBV12-4 and TRBJ1-4; TRBD1 aligns across 7 bases. V dropped 4 bases and J dropped 8; count of bases not matched to a gene: 13. This CDR3 comprises 16 residues. The CDR3 nucleotides read TGTGCCAGCAGTTCGGAAGGGGGCCTAGCGGGGGAAAAACTGTTTTTT. Translated: CASSSEGGLAGEKLFF.